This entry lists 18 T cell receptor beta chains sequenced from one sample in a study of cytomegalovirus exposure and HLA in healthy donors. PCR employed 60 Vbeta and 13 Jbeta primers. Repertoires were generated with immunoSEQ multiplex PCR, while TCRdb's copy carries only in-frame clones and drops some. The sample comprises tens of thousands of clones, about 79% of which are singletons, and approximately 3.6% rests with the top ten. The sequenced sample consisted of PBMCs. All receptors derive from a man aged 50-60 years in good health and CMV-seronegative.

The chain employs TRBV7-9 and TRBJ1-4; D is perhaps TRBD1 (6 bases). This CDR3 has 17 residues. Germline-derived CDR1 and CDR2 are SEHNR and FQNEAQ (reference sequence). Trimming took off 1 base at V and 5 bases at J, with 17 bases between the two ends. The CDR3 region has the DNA TGTGCCAGCAGCTTAGGGGGGGGCAGGAGCCTAAATGAAAAACTGTTTTTT. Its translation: CASSLGGGRSLNEKLFF.

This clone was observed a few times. The CDR3, as DNA: TGTGCCAGCTCATCAGACAGCCTTTACTCTGGGGCCAACGTCCTGACTTTC. Translated: CASSSDSLYSGANVLTF. This chain uses TRBV18 with TRBJ2-6; maybe TRBD1 (5 bases). The CDR3 spans 17 residues. The V end was cut by 5 bases, the J end by 0 bases, with 14 bases between. Germline V gene lookup returns CDR1 KGHSH and CDR2 LQKENI.

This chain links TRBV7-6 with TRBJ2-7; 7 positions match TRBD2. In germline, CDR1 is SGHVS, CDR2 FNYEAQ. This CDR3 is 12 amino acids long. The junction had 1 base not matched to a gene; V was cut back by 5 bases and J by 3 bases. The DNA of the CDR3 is TGTGCCAGCAGCCCTAGCGGCTACGAGCAGTACTTC. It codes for CASSPSGYEQYF.

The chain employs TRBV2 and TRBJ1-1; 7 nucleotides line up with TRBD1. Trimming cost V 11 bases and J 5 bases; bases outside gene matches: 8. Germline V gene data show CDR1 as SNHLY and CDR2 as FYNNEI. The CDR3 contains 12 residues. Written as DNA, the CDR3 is TGTGCCTGCACCAGGGGGAATACTGAAGCTTTCTTT. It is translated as CACTRGNTEAFF.

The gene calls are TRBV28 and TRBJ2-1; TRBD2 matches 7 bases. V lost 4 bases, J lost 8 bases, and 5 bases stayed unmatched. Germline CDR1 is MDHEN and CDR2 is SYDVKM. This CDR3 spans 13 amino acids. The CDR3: CASSSLARHEQFF. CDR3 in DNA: TGTGCCAGCAGTTCACTAGCGCGGCATGAGCAGTTCTTC.

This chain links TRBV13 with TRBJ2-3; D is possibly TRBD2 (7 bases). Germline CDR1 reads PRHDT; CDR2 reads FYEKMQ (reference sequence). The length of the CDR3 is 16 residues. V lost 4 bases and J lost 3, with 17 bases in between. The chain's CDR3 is CASSSTGLVGTDTQYF. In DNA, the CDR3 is TGTGCCAGCAGCTCGACAGGACTAGTAGGAACAGATACGCAGTATTTT. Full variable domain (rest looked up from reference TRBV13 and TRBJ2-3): AAGVIQSPRHLIKEKRETATLKCYPIPRHDTVYWYQQGPGQDPQFLISFYEKMQSDKGSIPDRFSAQQFSDYHSELNMSSLELGDSALYFCASSSTGLVGTDTQYFGPGTRLTVL.

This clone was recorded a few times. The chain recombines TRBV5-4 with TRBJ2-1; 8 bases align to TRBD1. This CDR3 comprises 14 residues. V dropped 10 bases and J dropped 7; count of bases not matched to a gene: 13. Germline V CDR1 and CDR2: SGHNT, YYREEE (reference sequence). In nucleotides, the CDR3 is TGTGCCGGAGGGGACAGGACAGGTGATAATGAGCAGTTCTTC. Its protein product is CAGGDRTGDNEQFF.

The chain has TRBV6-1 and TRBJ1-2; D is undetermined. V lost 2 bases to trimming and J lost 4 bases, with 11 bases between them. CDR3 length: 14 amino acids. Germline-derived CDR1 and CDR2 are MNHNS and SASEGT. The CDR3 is CASSESRQIYGYTF. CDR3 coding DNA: TGTGCCAGCAGTGAATCGAGGCAGATCTATGGCTACACCTTC.

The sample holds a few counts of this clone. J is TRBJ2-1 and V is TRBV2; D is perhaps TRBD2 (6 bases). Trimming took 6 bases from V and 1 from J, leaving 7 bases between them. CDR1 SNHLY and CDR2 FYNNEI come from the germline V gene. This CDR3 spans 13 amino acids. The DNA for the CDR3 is TGTGCCAGCAGCGGGAGTTCCTACAATGAGCAGTTCTTC. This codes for CASSGSSYNEQFF.

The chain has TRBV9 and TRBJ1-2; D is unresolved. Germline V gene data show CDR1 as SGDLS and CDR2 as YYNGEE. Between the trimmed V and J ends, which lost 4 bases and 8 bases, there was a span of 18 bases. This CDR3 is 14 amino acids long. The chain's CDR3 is CASSPRLAPGGYTF. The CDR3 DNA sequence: TGTGCCAGCAGCCCCCGGTTGGCACCGGGAGGCTACACCTTC.

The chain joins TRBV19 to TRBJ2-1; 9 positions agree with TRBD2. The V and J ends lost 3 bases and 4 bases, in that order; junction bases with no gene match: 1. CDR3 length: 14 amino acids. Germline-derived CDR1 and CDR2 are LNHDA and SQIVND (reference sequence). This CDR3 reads CASSMSGGYNEQFF. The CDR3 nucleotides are TGTGCCAGTAGTATGAGCGGGGGGTACAATGAGCAGTTCTTC. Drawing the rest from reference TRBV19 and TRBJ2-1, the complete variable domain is DGGITQSPKYLFRKEGQNVTLSCEQNLNHDAMYWYRQDPGQGLRLIYYSQIVNDFQKGDIAEGYSVSREKKESFPLTVTSAQKNPTAFYLCASSMSGGYNEQFFGPGTRLTVL.

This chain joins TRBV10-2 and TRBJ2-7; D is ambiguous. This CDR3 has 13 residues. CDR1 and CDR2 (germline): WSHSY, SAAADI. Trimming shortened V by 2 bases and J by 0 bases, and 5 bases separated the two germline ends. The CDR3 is CASSEADSYEQYF. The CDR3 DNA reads TGCGCCAGCAGTGAGGCGGACTCCTACGAGCAGTACTTC.

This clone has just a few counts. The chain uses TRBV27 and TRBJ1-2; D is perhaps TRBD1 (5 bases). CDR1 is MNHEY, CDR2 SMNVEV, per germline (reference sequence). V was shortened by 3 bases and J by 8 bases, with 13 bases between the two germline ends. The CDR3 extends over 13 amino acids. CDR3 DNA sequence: TGTGCCAGCAGTTTCCAGGGCTTAGGAGGCTACACCTTC. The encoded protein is CASSFQGLGGYTF.

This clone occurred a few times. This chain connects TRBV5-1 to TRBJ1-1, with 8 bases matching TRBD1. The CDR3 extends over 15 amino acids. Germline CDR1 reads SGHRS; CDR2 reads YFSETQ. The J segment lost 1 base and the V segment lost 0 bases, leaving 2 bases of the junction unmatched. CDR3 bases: TGCGCCAGCAGCTTGGCCGGACAGGGGAACACTGAAGCTTTCTTT. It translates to CASSLAGQGNTEAFF.

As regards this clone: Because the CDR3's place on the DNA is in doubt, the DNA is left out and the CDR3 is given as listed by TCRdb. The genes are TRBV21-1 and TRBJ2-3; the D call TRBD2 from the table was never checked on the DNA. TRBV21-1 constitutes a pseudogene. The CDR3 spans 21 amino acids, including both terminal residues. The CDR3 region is CASSKEVQAGTYLCKLDTQYF.

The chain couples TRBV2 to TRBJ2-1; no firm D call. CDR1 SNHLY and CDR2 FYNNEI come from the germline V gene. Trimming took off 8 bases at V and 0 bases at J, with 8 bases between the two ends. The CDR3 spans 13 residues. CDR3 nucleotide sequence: TGTGCCAGCGGAGACTCCTCCTACAATGAGCAGTTCTTC. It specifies CASGDSSYNEQFF.

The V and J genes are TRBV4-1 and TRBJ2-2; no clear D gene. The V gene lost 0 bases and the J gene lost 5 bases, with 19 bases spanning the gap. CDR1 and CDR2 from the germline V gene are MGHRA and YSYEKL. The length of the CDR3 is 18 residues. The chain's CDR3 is CASSQESIYHLRTGELFF. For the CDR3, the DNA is TGCGCCAGCAGCCAAGAAAGCATATACCACCTGCGAACCGGGGAGCTGTTTTTT.

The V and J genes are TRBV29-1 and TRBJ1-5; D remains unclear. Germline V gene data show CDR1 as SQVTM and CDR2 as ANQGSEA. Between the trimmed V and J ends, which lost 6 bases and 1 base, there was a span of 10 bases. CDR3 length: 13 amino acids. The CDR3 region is CSVQRGSNQPQHF. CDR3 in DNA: TGCAGCGTCCAAAGAGGGAGCAATCAGCCCCAGCATTTT.